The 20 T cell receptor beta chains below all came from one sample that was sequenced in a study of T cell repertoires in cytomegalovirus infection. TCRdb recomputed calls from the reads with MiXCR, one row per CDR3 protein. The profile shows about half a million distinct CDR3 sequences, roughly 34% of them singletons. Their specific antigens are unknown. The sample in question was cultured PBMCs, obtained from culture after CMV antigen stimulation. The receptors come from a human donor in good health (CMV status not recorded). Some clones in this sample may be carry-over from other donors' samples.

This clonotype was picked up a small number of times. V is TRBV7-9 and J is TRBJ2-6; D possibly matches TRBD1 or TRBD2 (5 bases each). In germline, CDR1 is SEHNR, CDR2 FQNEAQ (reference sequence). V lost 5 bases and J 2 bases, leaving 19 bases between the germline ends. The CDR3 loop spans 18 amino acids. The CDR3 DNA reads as TGTGCCAGCAGCCCCCTAGCCGACAGACCAACTGGGGCCAACGTCCTGACTTTC. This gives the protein CASSPLADRPTGANVLTF.

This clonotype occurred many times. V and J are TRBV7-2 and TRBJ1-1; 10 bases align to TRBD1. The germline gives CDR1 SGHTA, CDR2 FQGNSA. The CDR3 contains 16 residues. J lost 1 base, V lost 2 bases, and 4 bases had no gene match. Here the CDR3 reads CASSLRQGAGNTEAFF. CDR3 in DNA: TGTGCCAGCAGCTTACGACAGGGGGCCGGGAACACTGAAGCTTTCTTT.

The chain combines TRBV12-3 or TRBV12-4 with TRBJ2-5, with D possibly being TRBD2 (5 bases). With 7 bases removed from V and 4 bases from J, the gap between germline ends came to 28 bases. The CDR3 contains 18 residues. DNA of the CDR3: TGTGCCAGCACCCGGGATATGTATAGCGTTCTGCCGGGAGAGACCCAGTACTTC. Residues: CASTRDMYSVLPGETQYF.

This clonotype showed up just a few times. CDR3 sequence: CASSYALAGSYEQYF. CDR3 DNA: TGTGCCAGCAGTTACGCGCTAGCGGGCTCCTACGAGCAGTACTTC. The rearrangement uses TRBV6-2 or TRBV6-3 and TRBJ2-7, with 8 bases that match TRBD2. CDR1 and CDR2 from the germline V gene are MNHEY and SVGEGT. This CDR3 contains 15 residues. The V and J ends lost 2 bases and 0 bases, in that order; junction bases with no gene match: 3.

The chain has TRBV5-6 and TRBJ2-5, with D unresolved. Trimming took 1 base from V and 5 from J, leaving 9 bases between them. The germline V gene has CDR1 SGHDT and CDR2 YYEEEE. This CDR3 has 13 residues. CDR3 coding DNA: TGTGCCAGCAGCTTGCTGTCTAGGGAGACCCAGTACTTC. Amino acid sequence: CASSLLSRETQYF.

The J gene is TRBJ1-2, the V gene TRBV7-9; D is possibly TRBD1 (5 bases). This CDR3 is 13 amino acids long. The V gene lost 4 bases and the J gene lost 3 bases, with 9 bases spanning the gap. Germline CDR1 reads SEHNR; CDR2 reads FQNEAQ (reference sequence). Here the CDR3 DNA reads TGTGCCAGCAGCTCTCGACAGCACTATGGCTACACCTTC. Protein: CASSSRQHYGYTF.

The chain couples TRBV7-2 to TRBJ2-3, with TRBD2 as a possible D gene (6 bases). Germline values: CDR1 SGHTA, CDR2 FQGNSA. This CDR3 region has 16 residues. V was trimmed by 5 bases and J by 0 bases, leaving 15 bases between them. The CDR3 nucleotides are TGTGCCAGCAGCCCCCGTGGGGGAGGAAGCACAGATACGCAGTATTTT. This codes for CASSPRGGGSTDTQYF.

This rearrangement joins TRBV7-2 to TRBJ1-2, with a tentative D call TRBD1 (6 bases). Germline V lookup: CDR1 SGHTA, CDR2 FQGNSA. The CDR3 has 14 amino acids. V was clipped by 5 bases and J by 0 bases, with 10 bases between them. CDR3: CASSGRQANYGYTF. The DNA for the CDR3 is TGTGCCAGCAGCGGCCGACAGGCTAACTATGGCTACACCTTC.

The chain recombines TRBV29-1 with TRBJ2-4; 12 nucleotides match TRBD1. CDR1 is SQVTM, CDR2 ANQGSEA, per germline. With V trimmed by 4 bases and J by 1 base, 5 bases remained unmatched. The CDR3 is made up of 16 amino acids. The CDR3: CSVAGQGAGAKNIQYF. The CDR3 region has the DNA TGCAGCGTTGCGGGACAGGGGGCTGGGGCCAAAAACATTCAGTACTTC. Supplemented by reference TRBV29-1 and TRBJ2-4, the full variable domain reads SAVISQKPSRDICQRGTSLTIQCQVDSQVTMMFWYRQQPGQSLTLIATANQGSEATYESGFVIDKFPISRPNLTFSTLTVSNMSPEDSSIYLCSVAGQGAGAKNIQYFGAGTRLSVL.

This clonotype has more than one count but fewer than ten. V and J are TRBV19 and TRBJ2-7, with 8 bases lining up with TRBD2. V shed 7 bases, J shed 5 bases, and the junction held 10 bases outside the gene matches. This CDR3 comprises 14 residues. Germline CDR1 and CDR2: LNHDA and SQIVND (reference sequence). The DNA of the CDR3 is TGTGCCAGTACCCAAGGGACTAGTCGGGACGAGCAGTACTTC. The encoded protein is CASTQGTSRDEQYF.

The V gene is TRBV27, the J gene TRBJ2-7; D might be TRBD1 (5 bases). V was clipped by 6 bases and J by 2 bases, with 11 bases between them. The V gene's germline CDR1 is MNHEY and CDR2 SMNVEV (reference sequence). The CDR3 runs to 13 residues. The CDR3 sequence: CASRGTGAYEQYV. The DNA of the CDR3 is TGTGCCAGCAGGGGCACAGGCGCCTACGAGCAGTACGTC.

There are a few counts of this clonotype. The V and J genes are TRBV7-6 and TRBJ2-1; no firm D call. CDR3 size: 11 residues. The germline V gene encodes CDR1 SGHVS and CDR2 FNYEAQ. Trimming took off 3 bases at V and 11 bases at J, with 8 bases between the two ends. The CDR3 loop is CASSFLDQQFF. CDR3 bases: TGTGCCAGCAGCTTTTTAGACCAGCAGTTCTTC.

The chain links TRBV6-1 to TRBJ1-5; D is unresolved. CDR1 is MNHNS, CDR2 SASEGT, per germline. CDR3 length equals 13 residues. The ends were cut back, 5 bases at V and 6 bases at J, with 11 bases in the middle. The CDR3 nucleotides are TGTGCCAGCAGTCCCCTCGTTCGTCAGCCCCAGCATTTT. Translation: CASSPLVRQPQHF.

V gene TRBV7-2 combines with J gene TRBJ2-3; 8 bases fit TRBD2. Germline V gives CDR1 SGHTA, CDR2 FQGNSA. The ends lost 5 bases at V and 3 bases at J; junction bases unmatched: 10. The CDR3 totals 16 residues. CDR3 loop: CASSPQSTSGTDTQYF. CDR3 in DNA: TGTGCCAGCAGCCCACAAAGTACTAGCGGAACAGATACGCAGTATTTT.

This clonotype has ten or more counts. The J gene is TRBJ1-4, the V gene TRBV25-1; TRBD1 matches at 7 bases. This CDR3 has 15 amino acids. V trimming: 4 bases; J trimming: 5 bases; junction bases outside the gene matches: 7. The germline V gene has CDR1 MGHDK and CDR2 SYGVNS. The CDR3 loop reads CASSARGPSNEKLFF. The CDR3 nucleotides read TGTGCCAGCAGTGCTAGGGGGCCCTCAAATGAAAAACTGTTTTTT.

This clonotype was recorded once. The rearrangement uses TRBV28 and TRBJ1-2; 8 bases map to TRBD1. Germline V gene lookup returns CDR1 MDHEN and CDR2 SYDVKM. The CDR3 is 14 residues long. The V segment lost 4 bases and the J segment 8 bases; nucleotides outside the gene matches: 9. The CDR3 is CASSSTGGMEGYTF. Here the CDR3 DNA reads TGTGCCAGCAGTTCAACAGGGGGTATGGAAGGCTACACCTTC.

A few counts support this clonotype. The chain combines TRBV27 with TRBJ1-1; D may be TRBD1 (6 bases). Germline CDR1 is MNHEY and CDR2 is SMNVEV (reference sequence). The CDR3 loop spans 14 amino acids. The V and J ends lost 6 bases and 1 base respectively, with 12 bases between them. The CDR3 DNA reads TGTGCCAGCAGACTCCAGGGGAGGAACACTGAAGCTTTCTTT. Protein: CASRLQGRNTEAFF.

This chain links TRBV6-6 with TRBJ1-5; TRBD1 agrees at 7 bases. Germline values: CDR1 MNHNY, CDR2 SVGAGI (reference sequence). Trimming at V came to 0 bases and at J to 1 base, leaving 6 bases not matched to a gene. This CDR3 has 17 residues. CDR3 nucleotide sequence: TGTGCCAGCAGTTACTCGGGGGACAGACTAAGCAATCAGCCCCAGCATTTT. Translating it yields CASSYSGDRLSNQPQHF.

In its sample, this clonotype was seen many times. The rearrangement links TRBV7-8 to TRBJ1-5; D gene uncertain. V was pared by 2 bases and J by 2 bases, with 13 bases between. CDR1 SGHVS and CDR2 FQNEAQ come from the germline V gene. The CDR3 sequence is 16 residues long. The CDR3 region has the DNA TGTGCCAGCAGCTTACGGCAAGGGTTGGGCAATCAGCCCCAGCATTTT. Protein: CASSLRQGLGNQPQHF.

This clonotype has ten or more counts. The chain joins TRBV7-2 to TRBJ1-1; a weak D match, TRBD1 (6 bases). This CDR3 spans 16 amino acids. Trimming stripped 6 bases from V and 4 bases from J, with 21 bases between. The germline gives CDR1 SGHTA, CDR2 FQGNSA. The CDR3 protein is CASRTGTYSFSTEAFF. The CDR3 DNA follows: TGTGCCAGCAGAACCGGGACATATTCGTTTAGCACTGAAGCTTTCTTT.